Listed here are 27 T cell receptor beta chains from one sample, sequenced in a study of beta chain features in type 1 diabetes. Expressed TCRB transcripts were sequenced after all isolated RNA was converted to cDNA. Clones were read by immunoSEQ multiplex PCR, and TCRdb kept only the in-frame ones, dropping some. This sample carries under 800,000 clones, roughly 16% of them seen once, and the ten largest clones take under 0.095%. The material sequenced was naive CD4+ T cells from blood. These receptors were obtained from a man aged 18 to 30 in good health.

The V and J genes are TRBV5-1 and TRBJ1-4, with D perhaps TRBD1 (6 bases). CDR1 and CDR2 from the germline V gene are SGHRS and YFSETQ. This CDR3 region has 14 residues. Between the trimmed V and J ends, which lost 0 bases and 7 bases, there was a span of 10 bases. This CDR3 reads CASSLEGGSEKLFF. CDR3 in DNA: TGCGCCAGCAGCTTGGAAGGGGGAAGTGAAAAACTGTTTTTT. Full variable domain (rest looked up from reference TRBV5-1 and TRBJ1-4): KAGVTQTPRYLIKTRGQQVTLSCSPISGHRSVSWYQQTPGQGLQFLFEYFSETQRNKGNFPGRFSGRQFSNSRSEMNVSTLELGDSALYLCASSLEGGSEKLFFGSGTQLSVL.

The chain combines TRBV28 with TRBJ2-7; 7 bases are a match to TRBD1. The J segment lost 0 bases and the V segment lost 6 bases, leaving 5 bases of the junction unmatched. The CDR3 is 14 amino acids. Germline V gene data show CDR1 as MDHEN and CDR2 as SYDVKM. The CDR3 DNA sequence: TGTGCCAGCAGCCTGGACAGGAGCTCCTACGAGCAGTACTTC. It translates to CASSLDRSSYEQYF.

This clone was found a few times. The V and J genes are TRBV9 and TRBJ1-1; 9 positions agree with TRBD1. Germline V lookup: CDR1 SGDLS, CDR2 YYNGEE. V shed 2 bases, J shed 4 bases, and the junction held 9 bases outside the gene matches. The CDR3 extends over 16 amino acids. The CDR3 DNA sequence: TGTGCCAGCAGCGTCCCCATGGGACAGGGAAGCACTGAAGCTTTCTTT. Residues: CASSVPMGQGSTEAFF. The whole variable domain, filled in from reference TRBV9 and TRBJ1-1, reads DSGVTQTPKHLITATGQRVTLRCSPRSGDLSVYWYQQSLDQGLQFLIQYYNGEERAKGNILERFSAQQFPDLHSELNLSSLELGDSALYFCASSVPMGQGSTEAFFGQGTRLTVV.

CDR3 in amino acids: CASSLSSGTDTQYF. Written as DNA, the CDR3 is TGCGCCAGCAGCTTATCCAGCGGCACAGATACGCAGTATTTT. This rearrangement joins TRBV5-1 to TRBJ2-3; D gene ambiguous. Trimming cost V 2 bases and J 1 base, with 8 bases left between them. Germline lookup yields CDR1 SGHRS and CDR2 YFSETQ. The CDR3 is 14 amino acids.

The V gene is TRBV30, the J gene TRBJ2-7; 8 bases are shared with TRBD1. CDR1 and CDR2 from the germline V gene are GTSNPN and SVGIG (reference sequence). The CDR3 spans 14 residues. The trim removed 3 bases at V and 5 bases at J, leaving 9 bases unmatched. CDR3 region: CAWRLTGAGNEQYF. CDR3 DNA sequence: TGTGCCTGGAGATTGACAGGGGCGGGGAACGAGCAGTACTTC.

The chain recombines TRBV28 with TRBJ1-2; D remains unclear. The germline V gene encodes CDR1 MDHEN and CDR2 SYDVKM. The CDR3 runs to 12 residues. V lost 4 bases to trimming and J lost 7 bases, with 10 bases between them. In DNA form, the CDR3 reads TGTGCCAGCAGTTCCGGAGAGGGTGGCTACACCTTC. Translated, it gives CASSSGEGGYTF.

This chain links TRBV10-3 with TRBJ1-1, with 7 bases identical to TRBD1. The CDR3 has 15 residues. The germline gives CDR1 ENHRY, CDR2 SYGVKD. V was pared by 7 bases and J by 5 bases, with 13 bases of the junction left unmatched. Here the CDR3 DNA reads TGTGCCATCAAATGGGGCTTTACAGGGGATACTGAAGCTTTCTTT. Translating it yields CAIKWGFTGDTEAFF.

This clone showed up just a few times. V is TRBV11-1 and J is TRBJ1-1, with D hard to call. This CDR3 has 11 amino acids. Trimming cost V 5 bases and J 1 base, with 2 bases left between them. The germline gives CDR1 SGHAT, CDR2 FQDESV (reference sequence). CDR3 sequence (DNA): TGTGCCAGCAGCCGGAACACTGAAGCTTTCTTT. Protein product: CASSRNTEAFF.

The chain carries TRBV27 and TRBJ1-2; TRBD1 aligns across 7 bases. Germline V CDR1 and CDR2: MNHEY, SMNVEV (reference sequence). Trimming took 3 bases from V and 2 from J; bases not matched to a gene: 6. The CDR3 extends over 15 amino acids. The CDR3 loop reads CASSFVRGLNYGYTF. The CDR3 DNA reads TGTGCCAGCAGTTTCGTTAGGGGGCTAAACTATGGCTACACCTTC.

This clone appeared a few times. J is TRBJ2-1 and V is TRBV18; no reliable D call. This CDR3 spans 13 amino acids. V was trimmed by 6 bases and J by 3 bases, leaving 9 bases between them. The V gene's germline CDR1 is KGHSH and CDR2 LQKENI. The CDR3 here is CASSLTGYNEQFF. DNA of the CDR3: TGTGCCAGCTCGTTGACTGGCTACAATGAGCAGTTCTTC.

This clone has more than one count but fewer than ten. The V gene is TRBV7-2, the J gene TRBJ2-2, with TRBD2 matching 7 bases. The J segment lost 3 bases and the V segment lost 3 bases, leaving 7 bases of the junction unmatched. The CDR3 loop spans 16 amino acids. Germline values: CDR1 SGHTA, CDR2 FQGNSA. CDR3 nucleotide sequence: TGTGCCAGCAGCTTTAGTGCTAGCGGCTACACCGGGGAGCTGTTTTTT. Translating it yields CASSFSASGYTGELFF.

A remark on this clone: Other DNA sequences in the sample encode the same CDR3. J is TRBJ2-7 and V is TRBV9; D is uncertain. The CDR3 has 14 residues. Germline V lookup: CDR1 SGDLS, CDR2 YYNGEE. Trimming shortened V by 0 bases and J by 4 bases, and 11 bases separated the two germline ends. The chain's CDR3 is CASSVAGTGYEQYF. In DNA form, the CDR3 reads TGTGCCAGCAGCGTAGCGGGCACCGGGTACGAGCAGTACTTC.

With respect to this clone: Other DNA sequences in the sample encode the same CDR3. This sequence joins TRBV10-3 and TRBJ2-2; no reliable D call. The germline V and J ends were trimmed by 8 bases and 0 bases, with 4 bases remaining between them. The CDR3 runs to 12 residues. From germline, CDR1 is ENHRY and CDR2 SYGVKD. The CDR3 DNA is TGTGCCATCCGGGCGAACACCGGGGAGCTGTTTTTT. Translated: CAIRANTGELFF.

J is TRBJ1-3 and V is TRBV6-5; perhaps TRBD1 as D (6 bases). The length of the CDR3 is 14 residues. Trimming took 7 bases from V and 2 from J, leaving 12 bases between them. The germline CDR1 and CDR2 sequences are MNHEY and SVGAGI. CDR3 sequence reads: CASTLRGPGNTIYF. DNA of the CDR3: TGTGCCAGCACCCTCAGGGGCCCTGGAAACACCATATATTTT.

This clone turned up a few times. The V and J genes are TRBV4-3 and TRBJ2-1, with D possibly called TRBD1 or TRBD2 (6 bases each). This CDR3 is 14 amino acids long. Germline V CDR1 and CDR2: LGHNA, YSLEER. The V gene lost 4 bases and the J gene lost 11 bases, with 18 bases spanning the gap. In DNA, the CDR3 is TGCGCCAGCAGCCGAGACTGGAGGGGGGCCCAGCAGTTCTTC. This encodes CASSRDWRGAQQFF.

The V and J genes are TRBV6-6 and TRBJ2-5; either TRBD1 or TRBD2 may supply D (5 bases each). Looked up from germline, CDR1 is MNHNY and CDR2 is SVGAGI (reference sequence). CDR3 size: 13 residues. Deletions cut 6 bases from V and 5 bases from J, with 13 bases between. The CDR3 nucleotides read TGTGCCAGCAGACGACAGCCGGGGGAGACCCAGTACTTC. It specifies CASRRQPGETQYF.

The CDR3 region is CASNDLAKNIQYF. CDR3 bases: TGTGCCAGCAACGACCTAGCCAAAAACATTCAGTACTTC. The chain employs TRBV7-9 and TRBJ2-4; no reliable D call. Germline loops: CDR1 SEHNR, CDR2 FQNEAQ (reference sequence). The CDR3 spans 13 residues. The V gene lost 7 bases and the J gene lost 0 bases, with 7 bases spanning the gap.

This clone was found a few times. V gene TRBV6-5 combines with J gene TRBJ2-1; 10 positions match TRBD2. The CDR3 spans 15 residues. The germline V gene encodes CDR1 MNHEY and CDR2 SVGAGI. V gave up 5 bases and J gave up 4 bases; unmatched junction bases: 5. The CDR3 bases are TGTGCCAGCAGTCTAGCGGGAGTTTCTTACAATGAGCAGTTCTTC. This translates into CASSLAGVSYNEQFF.

The V and J genes are TRBV9 and TRBJ2-7; 7 positions agree with TRBD1. With 0 bases clipped from V and 3 bases from J, the junction kept 9 bases outside the gene matches. CDR1 and CDR2 (germline): SGDLS, YYNGEE. This CDR3 comprises 16 residues. The CDR3 protein is CASSVEPGTVVYEQYF. The CDR3 coding sequence is TGTGCCAGCAGCGTAGAACCGGGGACAGTGGTCTACGAGCAGTACTTC. Based on the CDR3 plus reference TRBV9 and TRBJ2-7, the full variable domain is DSGVTQTPKHLITATGQRVTLRCSPRSGDLSVYWYQQSLDQGLQFLIQYYNGEERAKGNILERFSAQQFPDLHSELNLSSLELGDSALYFCASSVEPGTVVYEQYFGPGTRLTVT.

This clone was counted only a few times. The chain carries TRBV6-5 and TRBJ1-2; 9 bases are shared with TRBD1. This CDR3 region has 14 residues. Germline assignment: CDR1 MNHEY and CDR2 SVGAGI. V dropped 5 bases and J dropped 5; count of bases not matched to a gene: 6. This CDR3 is CASSKTGTGYGYTF. The CDR3 region has the DNA TGTGCCAGCAGTAAAACCGGGACAGGGTATGGCTACACCTTC.

This clone has only a few counts. V and J are TRBV19 and TRBJ2-7; TRBD1 matches at 7 bases. The CDR3 consists of 14 residues. Germline lookup yields CDR1 LNHDA and CDR2 SQIVND (reference sequence). V shed 0 bases, J shed 3 bases, and the junction held 2 bases outside the gene matches. In DNA, the CDR3 is TGTGCCAGTAGTATAGAACAGGGGAACTACGAGCAGTACTTC. Translation: CASSIEQGNYEQYF.

This clone has a handful of counts. The chain uses TRBV11-1 and TRBJ1-1, with 7 bases fitting TRBD1. With 5 bases clipped from V and 1 base from J, the junction kept 4 bases outside the gene matches. Germline-derived CDR1 and CDR2 are SGHAT and FQDESV (reference sequence). The CDR3 is made up of 14 amino acids. CDR3 in amino acids: CASSPGQSNTEAFF. CDR3 DNA sequence: TGTGCCAGCAGCCCGGGACAGTCGAACACTGAAGCTTTCTTT.

This clone was picked up a small number of times. The V gene is TRBV2, the J gene TRBJ1-1; the match to TRBD1 covers 8 bases. Unmatched junction bases numbered 4, after V lost 5 bases and J lost 5 bases. The CDR3 is made up of 13 amino acids. The V gene's germline CDR1 is SNHLY and CDR2 FYNNEI. CDR3 residues: CASSSDRETEAFF. The CDR3 DNA reads as TGTGCCAGCAGTTCGGACAGGGAGACTGAAGCTTTCTTT.

The gene calls are TRBV2 and TRBJ2-6; D call uncertain. The CDR3 runs to 15 residues. The germline gives CDR1 SNHLY, CDR2 FYNNEI. V dropped 1 base and J dropped 5 bases, with 9 bases sitting between them. This CDR3 reads CASSEGAARANVLTF. The CDR3 nucleotides are TGTGCCAGCAGTGAAGGGGCTGCGAGGGCCAACGTCCTGACTTTC.

The V and J genes are TRBV11-2 and TRBJ2-5, with 13 bases aligning to TRBD2. The CDR3 is 14 residues long. V lost 6 bases to trimming and J lost 6 bases; unmatched junction nucleotides: 4. The germline V gene has CDR1 SGHAT and CDR2 FQNNGV. In DNA, the CDR3 is TGTGCCAGCAGACCGGGACTAGCGGGACAGACCCAGTACTTC. Amino acid sequence: CASRPGLAGQTQYF.

The chain carries TRBV11-2 and TRBJ2-2; D perhaps matches TRBD2 (6 bases). The CDR3 spans 14 residues. Germline CDR1 SGHAT, CDR2 FQNNGV. V lost 6 bases, J lost 5 bases, and 13 bases lay in between. The chain's CDR3 is CASSRDLATGELFF. CDR3 in DNA: TGTGCCAGCAGTCGGGACTTAGCAACCGGGGAGCTGTTTTTT. Full variable domain (remainder filled in from reference TRBV11-2 and TRBJ2-2): EAGVAQSPRYKIIEKRQSVAFWCNPISGHATLYWYQQILGQGPKLLIQFQNNGVVDDSQLPKDRFSAERLKGVDSTLKIQPAKLEDSAVYLCASSRDLATGELFFGEGSRLTVL.

This clone showed up just a few times. This rearrangement joins TRBV28 to TRBJ2-2; possible D gene TRBD2, 7 bases. CDR1 and CDR2 (germline): MDHEN, SYDVKM. Deletions cut 1 base from V and 12 bases from J, with 15 bases between. The length of the CDR3 is 14 residues. CDR3 nucleotides: TGTGCCAGCAGTTTATTGGCGGGGGCGCGGAAGCTGTTTTTT. Protein product: CASSLLAGARKLFF.